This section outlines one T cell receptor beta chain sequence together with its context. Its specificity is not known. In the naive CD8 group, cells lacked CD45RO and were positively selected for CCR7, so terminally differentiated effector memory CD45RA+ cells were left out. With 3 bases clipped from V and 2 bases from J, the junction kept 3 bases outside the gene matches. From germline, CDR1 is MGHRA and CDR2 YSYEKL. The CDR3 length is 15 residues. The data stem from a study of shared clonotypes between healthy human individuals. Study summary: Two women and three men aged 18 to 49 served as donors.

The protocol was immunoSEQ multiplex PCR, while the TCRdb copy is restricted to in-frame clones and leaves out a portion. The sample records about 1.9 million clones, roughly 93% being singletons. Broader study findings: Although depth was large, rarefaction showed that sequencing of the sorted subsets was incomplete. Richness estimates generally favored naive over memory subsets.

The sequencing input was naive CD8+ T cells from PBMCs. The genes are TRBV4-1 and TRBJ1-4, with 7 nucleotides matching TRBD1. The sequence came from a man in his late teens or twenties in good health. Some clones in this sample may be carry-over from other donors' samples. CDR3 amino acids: CASSHLQGTNEKLFF. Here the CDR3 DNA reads TGCGCCAGCAGCCACTTACAGGGGACTAATGAAAAACTGTTTTTT.